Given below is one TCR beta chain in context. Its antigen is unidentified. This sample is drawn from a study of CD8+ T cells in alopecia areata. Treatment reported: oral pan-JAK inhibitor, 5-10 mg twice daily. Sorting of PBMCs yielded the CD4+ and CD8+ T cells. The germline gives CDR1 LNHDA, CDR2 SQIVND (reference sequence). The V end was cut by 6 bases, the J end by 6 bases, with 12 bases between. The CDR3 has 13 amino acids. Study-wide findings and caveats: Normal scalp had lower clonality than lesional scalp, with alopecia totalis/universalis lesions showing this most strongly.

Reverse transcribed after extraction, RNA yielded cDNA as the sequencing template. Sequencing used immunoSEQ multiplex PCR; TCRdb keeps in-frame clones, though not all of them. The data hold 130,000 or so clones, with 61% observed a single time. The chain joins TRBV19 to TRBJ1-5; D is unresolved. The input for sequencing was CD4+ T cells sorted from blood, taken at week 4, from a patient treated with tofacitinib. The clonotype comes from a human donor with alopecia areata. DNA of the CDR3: TGTGCCAGTAGCCGACTGTCAAGTCAGCCCCAGCATTTT. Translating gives CASSRLSSQPQHF.